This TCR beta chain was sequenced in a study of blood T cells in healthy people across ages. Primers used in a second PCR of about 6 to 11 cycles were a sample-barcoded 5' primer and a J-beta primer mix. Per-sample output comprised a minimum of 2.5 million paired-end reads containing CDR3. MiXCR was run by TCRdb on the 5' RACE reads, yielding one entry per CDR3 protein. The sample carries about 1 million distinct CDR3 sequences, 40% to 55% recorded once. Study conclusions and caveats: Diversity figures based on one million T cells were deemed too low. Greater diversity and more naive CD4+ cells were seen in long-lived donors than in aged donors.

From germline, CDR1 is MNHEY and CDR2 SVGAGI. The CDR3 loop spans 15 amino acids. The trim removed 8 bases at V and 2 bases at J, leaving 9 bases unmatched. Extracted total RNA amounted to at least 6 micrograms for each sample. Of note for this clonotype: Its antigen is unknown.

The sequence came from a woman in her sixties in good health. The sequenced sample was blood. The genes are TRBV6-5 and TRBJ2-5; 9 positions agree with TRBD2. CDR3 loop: CASSRSGRTQETQYF. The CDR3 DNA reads TGTGCCAGCTCCCGAAGCGGGAGGACTCAAGAGACCCAGTACTTC.